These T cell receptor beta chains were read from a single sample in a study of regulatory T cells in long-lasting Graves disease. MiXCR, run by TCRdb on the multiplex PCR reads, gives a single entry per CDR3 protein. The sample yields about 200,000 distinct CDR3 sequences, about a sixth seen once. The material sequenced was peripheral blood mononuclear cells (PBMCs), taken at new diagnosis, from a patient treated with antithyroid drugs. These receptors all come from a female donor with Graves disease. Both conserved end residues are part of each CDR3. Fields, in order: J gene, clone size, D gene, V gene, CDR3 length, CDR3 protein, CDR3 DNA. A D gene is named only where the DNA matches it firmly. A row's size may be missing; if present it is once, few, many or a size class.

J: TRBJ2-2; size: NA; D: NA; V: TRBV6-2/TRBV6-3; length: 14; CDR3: CASTISDSTGELFF; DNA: TGTGCCAGCACGATATCCGACTCGACCGGGGAGCTGTTTTTT
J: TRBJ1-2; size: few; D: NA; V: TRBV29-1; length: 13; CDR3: CSVVGTTNYGYTF; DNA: TGCAGCGTCGTAGGGACAACTAACTATGGCTACACCTTC
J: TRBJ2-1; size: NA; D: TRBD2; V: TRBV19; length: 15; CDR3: CASRAGLATYNEQFF; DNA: TGTGCCAGTAGGGCGGGACTAGCGACCTACAATGAGCAGTTCTTC
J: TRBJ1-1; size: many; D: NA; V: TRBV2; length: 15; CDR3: CASSEVGRGNTEAFF; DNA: TGTGCCAGCAGTGAGGTAGGCAGGGGGAACACTGAAGCTTTCTTT
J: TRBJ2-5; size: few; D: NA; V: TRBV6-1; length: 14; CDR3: CASSETSRAETQYF; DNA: TGTGCCAGCAGTGAAACTTCGAGGGCTGAGACCCAGTACTTC
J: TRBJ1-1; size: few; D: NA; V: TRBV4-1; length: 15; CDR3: CASSHPGVGGTEAFF; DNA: TGCGCCAGCAGCCACCCTGGGGTGGGAGGGACTGAAGCTTTCTTT
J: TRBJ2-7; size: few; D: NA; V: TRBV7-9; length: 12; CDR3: CASRAGVHEQYF; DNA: TGTGCCAGCAGGGCAGGGGTCCACGAGCAGTACTTC
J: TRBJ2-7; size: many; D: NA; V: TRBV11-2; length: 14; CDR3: CASSLETTSYEQYF; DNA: TGTGCCAGCAGCTTAGAAACCACAAGCTACGAGCAGTACTTC
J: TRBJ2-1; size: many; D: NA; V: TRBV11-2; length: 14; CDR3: CASSSRTFYNEQFF; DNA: TGTGCCAGCAGCTCCAGGACATTCTACAATGAGCAGTTCTTC
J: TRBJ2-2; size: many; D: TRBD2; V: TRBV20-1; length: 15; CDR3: CSARPLAGDAGELFF; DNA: TGCAGTGCTAGACCACTGGCGGGAGACGCCGGGGAGCTGTTTTTT
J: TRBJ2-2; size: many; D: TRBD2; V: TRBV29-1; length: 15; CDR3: CSVEASGSLGGELFF; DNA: TGCAGCGTTGAGGCTAGCGGGAGTCTAGGCGGGGAGCTGTTTTTT
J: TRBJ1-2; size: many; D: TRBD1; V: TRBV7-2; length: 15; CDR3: CASSLAYRGSSGYTF; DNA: TGTGCCAGCAGCTTAGCCTACAGGGGGTCTTCTGGCTACACCTTC
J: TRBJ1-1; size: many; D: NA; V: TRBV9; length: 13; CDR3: CASSEAFGTEAFF; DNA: TGTGCCAGCAGCGAGGCCTTCGGCACTGAAGCTTTCTTT
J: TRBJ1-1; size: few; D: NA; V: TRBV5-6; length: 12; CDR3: CASSRDLGAAFF; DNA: TGTGCCAGCAGCCGGGACTTAGGGGCAGCTTTCTTT
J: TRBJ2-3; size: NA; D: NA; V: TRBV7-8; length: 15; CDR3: CASSLVSGSTDAQYF; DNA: TGTGCCAGCAGCTTAGTCAGCGGTAGCACAGATGCGCAGTATTTT
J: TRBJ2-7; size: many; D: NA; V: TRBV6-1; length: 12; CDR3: CASSGGGYEQYF; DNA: TGTGCCAGCAGCGGTGGGGGCTACGAGCAGTACTTC
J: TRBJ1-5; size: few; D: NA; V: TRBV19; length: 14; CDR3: CASSILWGNQPQHF; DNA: TGTGCCAGTAGTATATTGTGGGGCAATCAGCCCCAGCATTTT
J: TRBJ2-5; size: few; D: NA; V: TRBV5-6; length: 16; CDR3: CASSLAGGWTQETQYF; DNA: TGTGCCAGCAGCTTGGCCGGGGGCTGGACTCAAGAGACCCAGTACTTC
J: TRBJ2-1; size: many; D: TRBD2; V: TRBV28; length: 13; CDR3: CASAGGFYNEQFF; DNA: TGTGCCAGCGCGGGGGGTTTCTACAATGAGCAGTTCTTC
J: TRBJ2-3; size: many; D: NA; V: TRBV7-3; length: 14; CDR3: CASSLQGLQDTQYF; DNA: TGTGCCAGCAGCTTACAGGGGTTGCAAGATACGCAGTATTTT
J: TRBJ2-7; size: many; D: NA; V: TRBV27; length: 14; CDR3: CASICAPVVDEQYF; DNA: TGTGCCAGCATCTGCGCTCCGGTTGTGGACGAGCAGTACTTC
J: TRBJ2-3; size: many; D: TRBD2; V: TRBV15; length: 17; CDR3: CATSRDLELADTDTQYF; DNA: TGTGCCACCAGCAGAGATCTGGAGCTAGCGGACACAGATACGCAGTATTTT
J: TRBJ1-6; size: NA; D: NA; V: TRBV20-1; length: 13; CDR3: CSARDTGNSPLHF; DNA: TGCAGTGCTCGGGACACGGGGAATTCACCCCTCCACTTT
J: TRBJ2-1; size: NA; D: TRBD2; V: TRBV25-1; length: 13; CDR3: CASTGTSSNEQFF; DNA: TGTGCCAGCACCGGGACTAGTAGCAATGAGCAGTTCTTC